This T cell receptor (beta chain) was retrieved from a study of shared clonotypes between healthy human individuals. Study as a whole: The study used three CD4 naive, three CD4 memory, two CD8 naive and one CD8 memory plate per donor.

This table comes from immunoSEQ multiplex PCR, and its TCRdb copy is limited to in-frame clones, with some not included. In the table there are about 230,000 clones, 50% to 80% of which are singletons. This clone has only one observation. Per the germline V gene, CDR1 is KGHSY and CDR2 is FQNENV. CDR3 size: 15 residues. V was clipped by 3 bases and J by 5 bases, with 14 bases between them. The sequence was collected from a man under 40 in good health. The rearrangement uses TRBV16 and TRBJ2-1, with D possibly TRBD1 on 6 matching bases. Sequencing was carried out using memory CD4+ T cells sorted from blood. Regarding subset: CD45RA-negative fraction. CDR3: CASSHRRRQDNEQFF. The CDR3 DNA is TGTGCCAGCAGCCACCGCCGTAGACAGGACAATGAGCAGTTCTTC.